These T cell receptor beta chains were read from a single sample in a study of circulating and synovial CD4+ cells in juvenile arthritis. The assay was immunoSEQ multiplex PCR, and TCRdb's table has in-frame clones only and misses some. The profile shows some 33,000 clones, 90% to 95% of them singletons. Sequenced: CD4+ T cells from blood. These receptors all come from a human donor with juvenile idiopathic arthritis. The CDR3 runs from the conserved cysteine through the conserved F or W. D genes are given only for firm matches. Size tells how often a clone was seen (once, few, many) or the class of an expanded clone, and some rows leave it out.

D gene	clone size	V gene	J gene	CDR3 protein	CDR3 DNA
-	-	TRBV25-1	TRBJ1-3	CATRESAGNTIYF	TGTGCCACCCGTGAGTCTGCTGGAAACACCATATATTTT
-	-	TRBV30	TRBJ1-5	CAWRAGNQPQHF	TGTGCCTGGAGGGCAGGGAACCAGCCCCAGCATTTT
TRBD1	-	TRBV28	TRBJ1-5	CASRTGGANSNQPQHF	TGTGCCAGCAGGACAGGGGGCGCAAATAGCAATCAGCCCCAGCATTTT
TRBD1	-	TRBV6-6	TRBJ2-1	CASRFRGRSYNEQFF	TGTGCCAGCAGATTCAGGGGGCGCTCCTACAATGAGCAGTTCTTC
-	-	TRBV11-1	TRBJ1-2	CASSSQQGYYGYTF	TGTGCCAGCAGCTCTCAACAGGGTTACTATGGCTACACCTTC
-	-	TRBV5-4	TRBJ1-1	CASSLNSMGNTEAFF	TGTGCCAGCAGCTTGAACAGTATGGGGAACACTGAAGCTTTCTTT
-	-	TRBV5-4	TRBJ2-3	CASSLRGAGDTQYF	TGTGCCAGCAGCTTGCGGGGGGCCGGGGATACGCAGTATTTT
-	-	TRBV21-1	TRBJ2-7	CASSKAPGDLPYEQYF	TGTGCCAGCAGCAAAGCCCCAGGGGACCTTCCCTACGAGCAGTACTTC
-	-	TRBV28	TRBJ2-2	CASSPGTANTGELFF	TGTGCCAGCAGTCCCGGGACTGCTAACACCGGGGAGCTGTTTTTT
-	-	TRBV14	TRBJ2-5	CASSQDRFLAEKTQYF	TGTGCCAGCAGCCAAGATCGGTTTTTAGCTGAGAAGACCCAGTACTTC
-	-	TRBV4-3	TRBJ1-5	CASSQDLRRAQHF	TGCGCCAGCAGCCAAGATCTGAGACGGGCCCAGCATTTT
-	once	TRBV28	TRBJ1-2	CASSLEAYGYTF	TGTGCCAGCAGCCTTGAGGCCTATGGCTACACCTTC
TRBD1	-	TRBV25-1	TRBJ2-3	CASSVRGPYTDTQYF	TGTGCCAGCAGCGTTAGGGGGCCTTACACAGATACGCAGTATTTT